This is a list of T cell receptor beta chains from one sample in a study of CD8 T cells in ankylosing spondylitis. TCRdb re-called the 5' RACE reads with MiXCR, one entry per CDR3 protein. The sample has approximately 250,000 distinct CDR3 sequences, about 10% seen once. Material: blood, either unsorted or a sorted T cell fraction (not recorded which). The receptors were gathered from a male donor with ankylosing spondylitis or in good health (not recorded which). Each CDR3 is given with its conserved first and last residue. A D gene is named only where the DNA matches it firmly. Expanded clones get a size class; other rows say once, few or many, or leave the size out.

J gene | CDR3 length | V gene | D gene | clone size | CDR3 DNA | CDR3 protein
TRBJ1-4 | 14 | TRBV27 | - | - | TGTGCCAGCAGAACCGGGACACGGCATGAAAAACTGTTTTTT | CASRTGTRHEKLFF
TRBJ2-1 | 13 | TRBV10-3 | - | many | TGTGCCACCCAGATCCGGGATGGGGGTGAGCAGTTCTTC | CATQIRDGGEQFF
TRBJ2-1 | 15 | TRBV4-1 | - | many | TGCGCCAGCAGCCAAGGACCGAGCTCCTACAATGAGCAGTTCTTC | CASSQGPSSYNEQFF
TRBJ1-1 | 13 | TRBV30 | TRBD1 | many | TGTGCCTGGAGGAGGGCAGGGGGCACTGAAGCTTTCTTT | CAWRRAGGTEAFF
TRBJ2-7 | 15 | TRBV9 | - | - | TGTGCCAGCAGCGTAGCGGGAAGTGCATACGGCGAGCAGTACTTC | CASSVAGSAYGEQYF
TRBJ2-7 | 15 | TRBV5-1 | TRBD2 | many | TGCGCCAGCAGCCAAGCTACTAGCGGGAGTGCCGAGCAGTACTTC | CASSQATSGSAEQYF
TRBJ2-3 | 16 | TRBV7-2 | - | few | TGTGCCAGCAGCTCGATGAGAACGTCTAGCACAGATACGCAGTATTTT | CASSSMRTSSTDTQYF
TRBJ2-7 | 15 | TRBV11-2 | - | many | TGTGCCAGCCTAGGGACGGGGGCCCCCTCCTACGAGCAGTACTTC | CASLGTGAPSYEQYF
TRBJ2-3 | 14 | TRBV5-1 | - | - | TGCGCCAGCAGCTCTCGACTCGGCACAGATACGCAGTATTTT | CASSSRLGTDTQYF
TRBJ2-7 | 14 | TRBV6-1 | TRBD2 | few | TGTGCCAGCAGCCTAGGGACTAGCCGCTACGAGCAGTACTTC | CASSLGTSRYEQYF
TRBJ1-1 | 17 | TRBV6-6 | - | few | TGTGCCAGCAGTCCCACTAGGGTCCTACAGGGTCAAACTGAAGCTTTCTTT | CASSPTRVLQGQTEAFF
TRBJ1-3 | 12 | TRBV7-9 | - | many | TGTGCCAGCGAGGGATCTGGAAACACCATATATTTT | CASEGSGNTIYF
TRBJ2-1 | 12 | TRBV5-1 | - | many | TGCGCCAGCAGCCCCGTTGACAATGAGCAGTTCTTC | CASSPVDNEQFF
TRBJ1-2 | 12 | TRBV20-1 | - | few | TGCAGTGCTAGGGGCAGTTCGAATGGCTACACCTTC | CSARGSSNGYTF
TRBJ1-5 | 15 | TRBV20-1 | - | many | TGCAGTGCTAGATCAAAGACGGATAGCAATCAGCCCCAGCATTTT | CSARSKTDSNQPQHF
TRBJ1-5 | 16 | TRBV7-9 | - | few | TGTGCCAGCAGCTTAGGGACGCCCTCGGGGGGCCAGCCCCAGCATTTT | CASSLGTPSGGQPQHF
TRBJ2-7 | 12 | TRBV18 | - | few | TGTGCCAGCTCACCATCCTTGTACGAGCAGTACTTC | CASSPSLYEQYF
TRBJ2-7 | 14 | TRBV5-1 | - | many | TGCGCCAGCAGCTTGGTGGAATCCCCCTACGAGCAGTACTTC | CASSLVESPYEQYF
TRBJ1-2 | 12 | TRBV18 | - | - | TGTGCCAGCTCACCACTGGAGTATGGCTACACCTTC | CASSPLEYGYTF
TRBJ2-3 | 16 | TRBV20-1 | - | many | TGCAGTGCTAGAGATGGGCGGCTACTTAGCACAGATACGCAGTATTTT | CSARDGRLLSTDTQYF
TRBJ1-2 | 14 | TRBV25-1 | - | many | TGTGCCAGCAGTGAATCATCGGGGAACTATGGCTACACCTTC | CASSESSGNYGYTF
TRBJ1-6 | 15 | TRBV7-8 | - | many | TGTGCCAGCGCCACAGGGAGCTCCTATAATTCACCCCTCCACTTT | CASATGSSYNSPLHF
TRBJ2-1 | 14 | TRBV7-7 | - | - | TGTGCCAGCAGCCCCCTCCCACTAGCTGCTGAGCAGTTCTTC | CASSPLPLAAEQFF
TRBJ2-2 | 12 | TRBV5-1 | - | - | TGCGCCAGCAGCTTGGCGGGACGAGAGCTGTTTTTT | CASSLAGRELFF
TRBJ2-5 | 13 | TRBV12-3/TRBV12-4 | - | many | TGTGCCAGCAGCGGGTCACTAAAAGAGACCCAGTACTTC | CASSGSLKETQYF
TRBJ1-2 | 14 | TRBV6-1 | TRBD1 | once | TGTGCCAGCACGGTGGGACAGGGTAGTCAAGGCTACACCTTC | CASTVGQGSQGYTF
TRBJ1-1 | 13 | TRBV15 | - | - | TGTGCCACCAGCGCCCGGGACGGCCCTGAAGCTTTCTTT | CATSARDGPEAFF
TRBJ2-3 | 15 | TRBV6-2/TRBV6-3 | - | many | TGTGCCAGCAGTTCGCCACTAGGATTCACAGATACGCAGTATTTT | CASSSPLGFTDTQYF
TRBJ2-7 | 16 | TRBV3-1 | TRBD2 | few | TGTGCCAGCAGCGGAAGAGGGACTAAGAGCTCCTACGAGCAGTACTTC | CASSGRGTKSSYEQYF
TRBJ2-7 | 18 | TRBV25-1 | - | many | TGTGCCAGCAGCTCCGCGGCGAGTACAGGGCCGGTCTCCTACGAGCAGTACTTC | CASSSAASTGPVSYEQYF
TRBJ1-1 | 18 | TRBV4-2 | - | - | TGTGCCAGCAGCCAAGTCCAGATCTTACCGACAGCGAACACTGAAGCTTTCTTT | CASSQVQILPTANTEAFF
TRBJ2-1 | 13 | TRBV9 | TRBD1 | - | TGTGCCAGCAGCGTGGGGGACAGCAATGAGCAGTTCTTC | CASSVGDSNEQFF
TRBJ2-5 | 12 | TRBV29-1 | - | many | TGCAGCGTTGACTACGACCAAGAGACCCAGTACTTC | CSVDYDQETQYF
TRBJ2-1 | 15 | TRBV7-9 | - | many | TGTGCCAGCAGCGGGGACTTAAGCTCCTACAATGAGCAGTTCTTC | CASSGDLSSYNEQFF
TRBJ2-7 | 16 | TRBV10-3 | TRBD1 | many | TGTGCCATCAGTGAGTCGGGCGGGACAGGGTCCTCGGAGCAGTACTTC | CAISESGGTGSSEQYF
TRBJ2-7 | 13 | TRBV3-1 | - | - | TGTGTCAGCAGCCTCTCGACGGGGTACGAGCAGTACTTC | CVSSLSTGYEQYF
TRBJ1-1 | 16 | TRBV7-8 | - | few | TGTGCCAGCAGCCGAAGACTCGGTCTAGGTGGGACTGAAGCTTTCTTT | CASSRRLGLGGTEAFF
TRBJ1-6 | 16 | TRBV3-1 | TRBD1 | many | TGTGCCAGCAGCCAAGACGTGGGACAGGGTAATTCACCCCTCCACTTT | CASSQDVGQGNSPLHF
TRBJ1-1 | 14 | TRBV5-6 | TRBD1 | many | TGTGCCAGCAGCTTGGGGACAGGGGTGACTGAAGCTTTCTTT | CASSLGTGVTEAFF
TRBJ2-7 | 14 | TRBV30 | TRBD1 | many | TGTGCCTGGAGTGCGGGACAGGGGGTTCACGAGCAGTACTTC | CAWSAGQGVHEQYF
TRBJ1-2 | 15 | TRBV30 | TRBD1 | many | TGTGCCTGGAGTAGATCCCCGGACAGGGACTATGGCTACACCTTC | CAWSRSPDRDYGYTF